This TCR beta chain was identified in a study of T cells in Graves' hyperthyroidism and ophthalmopathy. Overall study findings and caveats: A model built on 13 V-J features separated ophthalmopathy from stable hyperthyroidism. In the blood, most expanded thyroid clonotypes above 0.001 appeared as well.

Exclusions: uncontrolled infection, other autoimmune disease, pregnancy, lactation. Diagnoses were established using clinical symptoms, serum thyroxine and TRAb, thyroid ultrasound and orbital computed tomography. Template material for amplifying TCR beta CDR3 regions consisted of RNA transcripts. Using the HTBI primer set, a first-round RT-PCR was run on the TCR CDR3. TCRdb processed the multiplex PCR reads anew with MiXCR; each CDR3 protein has one entry. The table records about 160,000 distinct CDR3 sequences, roughly 10% of them present only once. In its sample, this clonotype was seen many times. Its antigen is not known. The CDR3 runs to 14 residues. V was trimmed by 6 bases and J by 0 bases, leaving 15 bases between them. Germline V gene lookup returns CDR1 DFQATT and CDR2 SNEGSKA (reference sequence).

This sequence originates from a woman between 18 and 29 years old with Graves' hyperthyroidism that later progressed to Graves' ophthalmopathy. The chain is built from TRBV20-1 and TRBJ2-7, with D perhaps TRBD1 (6 bases). Sequenced sample: blood. CDR3 DNA: TGCAGTGCCCTCCCCACAGGGAGCTCCTACGAGCAGTACTTC. This translates into CSALPTGSSYEQYF.